A single sample gave rise to the 25 T cell receptor beta chains below, sequenced in a study of identical twins. TCRdb reprocessed the 5' RACE reads via MiXCR and lists one record per CDR3 protein. Among about 890,000 distinct CDR3 sequences, 9% to 15% were seen once, and the ten largest hold under 2%. This sample was also put to use in a study of yellow fever vaccine responses in identical twins.

Sequencing input: PBMCs. Receptors were obtained from a young woman in good health.

The V and J genes are TRBV11-2 and TRBJ2-2; D is unresolved. The germline gives CDR1 SGHAT, CDR2 FQNNGV. The CDR3 covers 14 residues. V lost 1 base and J 5 bases, leaving 8 bases between the germline ends. The DNA for the CDR3 is TGTGCCAGCAGCTTAGTGGTTCGAACCGGGGAGCTGTTTTTT. Protein: CASSLVVRTGELFF.

CDR3 sequence reads: CASSHPLQYIQYF. The DNA for the CDR3 is TGTGCCAGCAGCCACCCCCTCCAGTACATTCAGTACTTC. The chain uses TRBV3-1 and TRBJ2-4; D not certain. Germline V gene lookup returns CDR1 LGHDT and CDR2 YNNKEL (reference sequence). This CDR3 spans 13 amino acids. V dropped 3 bases and J dropped 8 bases, with 11 bases sitting between them.

Only a few counts were recorded for this clonotype. V usage is TRBV6-7 and J usage is TRBJ2-7; TRBD2 aligns across 12 bases. TRBV6-7 is noted as an ORF with a role that remains uncertain. V was clipped by 0 bases and J by 4 bases; unmatched bases: 7. This CDR3 has 17 residues. The CDR3 is CASSYSRTSGAKYEQYF. In nucleotides, the CDR3 is TGTGCCAGCAGTTACTCGAGGACTAGCGGGGCGAAATACGAGCAGTACTTC.

At least ten counts were recorded for this clonotype. This chain joins TRBV13 and TRBJ1-1, with D possibly TRBD1 on 6 matching bases. The CDR3 runs 15 residues. Germline V CDR1 and CDR2: PRHDT, FYEKMQ (reference sequence). Deletions cut 5 bases from V and 0 bases from J, with 13 bases between. The CDR3 DNA is TGTGCCAGCAGCCTAAGGGACAAACTGAACACTGAAGCTTTCTTT. Translation gives CASSLRDKLNTEAFF. Supplemented by reference TRBV13 and TRBJ1-1, the full variable domain reads AAGVIQSPRHLIKEKRETATLKCYPIPRHDTVYWYQQGPGQDPQFLISFYEKMQSDKGSIPDRFSAQQFSDYHSELNMSSLELGDSALYFCASSLRDKLNTEAFFGQGTRLTVV.

This clonotype was observed many times. The V and J genes are TRBV5-1 and TRBJ1-1; 8 bases are a match to TRBD1. With V trimmed by 2 bases and J by 7 bases, 10 bases remained unmatched. This CDR3 spans 15 amino acids. CDR1 and CDR2 from the germline V gene are SGHRS and YFSETQ. CDR3 loop: CASSFRDRRLDEAFF. CDR3 coding DNA: TGCGCCAGCAGCTTCCGGGACAGGAGATTAGATGAAGCTTTCTTT.

The chain uses TRBV4-2 and TRBJ2-5, with unresolved D. The CDR3 extends over 15 amino acids. V shed 1 base and J shed 2 bases, with 11 bases lying between them. Germline CDR1 reads LGHNA; CDR2 reads YNFKEQ. The CDR3 here is CASSQGSGIQETQYF. The CDR3 DNA is TGTGCCAGCAGCCAAGGTTCTGGAATACAAGAGACCCAGTACTTC.

Only a few counts were recorded for this clonotype. The chain has TRBV28 and TRBJ2-1; 9 nucleotides match TRBD2. The CDR3 spans 15 residues. Germline V gene data show CDR1 as MDHEN and CDR2 as SYDVKM. Trimming at V came to 6 bases and at J to 8 bases, leaving 11 bases not matched to a gene. CDR3 nucleotide sequence: TGTGCCAGCAGCCCCGGGGGCGGGGGGGCCTATGAGCAGTTCTTC. Its protein product is CASSPGGGGAYEQFF.

The CDR3 bases are TGTGCCAGCAGTGAGGAGCGGGGGAACTACAATGAGCAGTTCTTC. This encodes CASSEERGNYNEQFF. This chain uses TRBV2 with TRBJ2-1, with 8 nucleotides matching TRBD2. Germline loops: CDR1 SNHLY, CDR2 FYNNEI. Unmatched junction bases numbered 4, after V lost 3 bases and J lost 3 bases. This CDR3 comprises 15 residues.

The CDR3 coding sequence is TGCAGTGAAGGCGGGACCTCCTACAATGAGCAGTTCTTC. This translates into CSEGGTSYNEQFF. This chain joins TRBV20-1 and TRBJ2-1; the D gene is possibly TRBD2 (6 bases). The germline V gene encodes CDR1 DFQATT and CDR2 SNEGSKA (reference sequence). Trimming took off 7 bases at V and 0 bases at J, with 10 bases between the two ends. The CDR3 contains 13 residues.

This chain connects TRBV27 to TRBJ2-7, with a possible D match to TRBD1 (5 bases). The CDR3 is 15 residues long. V was pared by 6 bases and J by 3 bases, with 18 bases between. Germline CDR1 reads MNHEY; CDR2 reads SMNVEV (reference sequence). CDR3 in amino acids: CASSPGPPPYYEQYF. As DNA, the CDR3 is TGTGCCAGCAGCCCAGGGCCACCCCCTTACTACGAGCAGTACTTC.

This clonotype has a handful of counts. The V gene is TRBV7-9, the J gene TRBJ1-4; no definite D call. Per the germline V gene, CDR1 is SEHNR and CDR2 is FQNEAQ (reference sequence). Trimming shortened V by 6 bases and J by 0 bases, and 11 bases separated the two germline ends. This CDR3 has 15 residues. This chain's CDR3 is CASRADFATNEKLFF. CDR3 in DNA: TGTGCCAGCAGAGCCGACTTTGCAACTAATGAAAAACTGTTTTTT.

In its sample, this clonotype was seen a few times. This chain joins TRBV7-9 and TRBJ2-2; tentative D call: TRBD2 (6 bases). The CDR3 has 14 residues. The V gene's germline CDR1 is SEHNR and CDR2 FQNEAQ (reference sequence). Deletions cut 3 bases from V and 6 bases from J, with 11 bases between. The CDR3 is CASSFGWRAGELFF. CDR3 coding DNA: TGTGCCAGCAGCTTTGGATGGAGGGCCGGGGAGCTGTTTTTT. The full variable domain, completed using reference TRBV7-9 and TRBJ2-2, is DTGVSQNPRHKITKRGQNVTFRCDPISEHNRLYWYRQTLGQGPEFLTYFQNEAQLEKSRLLSDRFSAERPKGSFSTLEIQRTEQGDSAMYLCASSFGWRAGELFFGEGSRLTVL.

This clonotype has ten or more counts. The J gene is TRBJ2-1, the V gene TRBV24-1; 12 nucleotides agree with TRBD2. The CDR3 totals 18 residues. Germline V lookup: CDR1 KGHDR, CDR2 SFDVKD. The ends lost 4 bases at V and 7 bases at J; junction bases unmatched: 13. In DNA form, the CDR3 reads TGTGCCACCAGTGACCCCGGACTAGCGGGACACCGGGGGAATGAGCAGTTCTTC. Amino acids: CATSDPGLAGHRGNEQFF.

The chain is built from TRBV6-1 and TRBJ2-2; unclear D gene. Trimming took 7 bases from V and 1 from J, leaving 10 bases between them. Germline V gives CDR1 MNHNS, CDR2 SASEGT. CDR3 length equals 14 residues. CDR3 sequence reads: CASIEQQNTGELFF. The CDR3 DNA is TGTGCCAGCATAGAACAGCAGAACACCGGGGAGCTGTTTTTT.

This clonotype came up a few times. J is TRBJ1-1 and V is TRBV20-1; TRBD1 agrees at 7 bases. Germline CDR1 is DFQATT and CDR2 is SNEGSKA (reference sequence). The length of the CDR3 is 13 residues. The CDR3, as DNA: TGCAGCACGAACAGGGACAGAAACACTGAAGCTTTCTTT. This sequence encodes CSTNRDRNTEAFF.

This clonotype was seen a few times. The CDR3 region has the DNA TGTGCCAGCAGCGTAGGACTAGCGGGCAACCTCGATACGCAGTATTTT. This translates into CASSVGLAGNLDTQYF. V gene TRBV9 combines with J gene TRBJ2-3, with TRBD2 matching over 10 bases. Germline V gives CDR1 SGDLS, CDR2 YYNGEE. CDR3 size: 16 residues. Losses at the gene ends were 0 bases for V and 6 bases for J; bases not matched to a gene: 7.

This clonotype was detected only a few times. The V gene is TRBV20-1, the J gene TRBJ2-7; 12 bases are a match to TRBD2. With V trimmed by 0 bases and J by 2 bases, 2 bases remained unmatched. The CDR3 spans 15 residues. The germline gives CDR1 DFQATT, CDR2 SNEGSKA (reference sequence). In nucleotides, the CDR3 is TGCAGTGCTAGAGACCCTAGCGGGAGGGCCTACGAGCAGTACTTC. Its protein is CSARDPSGRAYEQYF.

The V call is TRBV10-2, the J call TRBJ2-3; no reliable D call. The germline V gene has CDR1 WSHSY and CDR2 SAAADI. The CDR3 spans 15 residues. V lost 7 bases and J lost 0, with 14 bases in between. CDR3 region: CASKTADSSTDTQYF. The CDR3 DNA reads as TGCGCCAGCAAAACGGCAGATTCTAGCACAGATACGCAGTATTTT.

This clonotype was observed a handful of times. This chain connects TRBV5-1 to TRBJ2-1; D not certain. Germline loops: CDR1 SGHRS, CDR2 YFSETQ. This CDR3 contains 15 residues. V was pared by 4 bases and J by 2 bases, with 13 bases between. The CDR3 spells CASSPAPATYNEQFF. The CDR3 DNA is TGCGCCAGCAGCCCGGCCCCGGCCACCTACAATGAGCAGTTCTTC.

This clonotype has only a few counts. The chain uses TRBV4-1 and TRBJ2-3; D perhaps matches TRBD2 (6 bases). CDR3 size: 18 residues. Trimming left V 1 base short and J 5 bases short, with 22 bases between. Looked up from germline, CDR1 is MGHRA and CDR2 is YSYEKL. CDR3 region: CASSQGILAPHGVDTQYF. DNA for the CDR3: TGCGCCAGCAGCCAAGGAATACTAGCCCCTCACGGTGTAGATACGCAGTATTTT.

This clonotype was detected only a few times. V gene TRBV6-1 combines with J gene TRBJ1-1, with a weak D call TRBD1 (5 bases). CDR3 length: 15 residues. Germline CDR1 is MNHNS and CDR2 is SASEGT. V dropped 1 base and J dropped 3 bases, with 12 bases sitting between them. The CDR3 sequence: CASSEVWGRDTEAFF. CDR3 DNA: TGTGCCAGCAGTGAAGTTTGGGGCAGGGACACTGAAGCTTTCTTT.

This clonotype has a single count. This clone may be a read error of a much larger clone one base away. This sequence joins TRBV3-1 and TRBJ2-1, with 7 bases fitting TRBD2. Germline CDR1 is LGHDT and CDR2 is YNNKEL (reference sequence). This CDR3 region has 14 residues. CDR3 DNA sequence: TGTACCAGCAGCCCAGGGACTACAAACAATGAGCAGTTCTTC. This encodes CTSSPGTTNNEQFF.

The gene calls are TRBV21-1 and TRBJ2-5. TRBV21-1 is a documented pseudogene. This CDR3 comprises 14 residues. CDR3: CASSKQQQKETQYF. The CDR3 bases are TGTGCCAGCAGCAAACAACAGCAGAAAGAGACCCAGTACTTC.

This clonotype was seen a few times. The chain employs TRBV6-5 and TRBJ1-4; no clear D. The CDR3 has 15 amino acids. Germline CDR1 MNHEY, CDR2 SVGAGI. V dropped 0 bases and J dropped 0 bases, with 5 bases sitting between them. The CDR3 sequence: CASSYSSSTNEKLFF. In DNA form, the CDR3 reads TGTGCCAGCAGTTACTCTTCTTCAACTAATGAAAAACTGTTTTTT.

This chain joins TRBV28 and TRBJ1-5, with unresolved D. The ends were cut back, 7 bases at V and 4 bases at J, with 17 bases in the middle. CDR3 length: 15 residues. Germline assignment: CDR1 MDHEN and CDR2 SYDVKM. DNA for the CDR3: TGTGCCAGCACGGTCCCCGGGGTAGGGAATCAGCCCCAGCATTTT. This encodes CASTVPGVGNQPQHF.